The 28 T cell receptor beta chains below were found in one sample sequenced in a study of blood T cells in healthy people across ages. A second roughly 6 to 12 cycle PCR used barcoded and J-beta primers. TCRdb ran MiXCR on the 5' RACE reads and lists one entry per CDR3 protein. The table lists about 1,800,000 distinct CDR3 sequences, about 28% of them singletons. Sequencing input: blood. Receptor source: a woman aged 30 to 39 in good health.

This clonotype has more than one count but fewer than ten. The chain uses TRBV5-1 and TRBJ1-2; 10 bases map to TRBD1. Germline V gives CDR1 SGHRS, CDR2 YFSETQ. The ends lost 4 bases at V and 4 bases at J; junction bases unmatched: 7. The CDR3 length is 15 residues. CDR3 nucleotides: TGCGCCAGCAGCGAAGGGACAGGGGTTCTCTATGGCTACACCTTC. Its protein is CASSEGTGVLYGYTF.

The rearrangement uses TRBV19 and TRBJ1-2; D remains unclear. Germline V gene sequence: CDR1 LNHDA, CDR2 SQIVND (reference sequence). V was clipped by 6 bases and J by 0 bases, with 8 bases between them. The CDR3 loop spans 13 amino acids. CDR3 in DNA: TGTGCCAGTAGCCCCGTGACTAACTATGGCTACACCTTC. It yields the protein CASSPVTNYGYTF.

The V gene is TRBV13, the J gene TRBJ2-4; D could derive from TRBD1 or TRBD2 (6 bases each). The CDR3 length is 16 residues. Germline loops: CDR1 PRHDT, CDR2 FYEKMQ (reference sequence). The germline V and J ends were trimmed by 3 bases and 5 bases, with 17 bases remaining between them. In nucleotides, the CDR3 is TGTGCCAGCAGCTTCTTGGTAGGGGGGACCGAAAACATTCAGTACTTC. Translated, it gives CASSFLVGGTENIQYF.

In its sample, this clonotype was seen a few times. The genes are TRBV5-1 and TRBJ1-4; 7 bases fit TRBD1. Germline-derived CDR1 and CDR2 are SGHRS and YFSETQ. This CDR3 spans 17 amino acids. V was clipped by 4 bases and J by 0 bases; unmatched bases: 9. As DNA, the CDR3 is TGCGCCAGCAGCAGAAGACAGGGACGGGCAACTAATGAAAAACTGTTTTTT. Its protein is CASSRRQGRATNEKLFF. The whole variable domain, remainder taken from reference TRBV5-1 and TRBJ1-4, is KAGVTQTPRYLIKTRGQQVTLSCSPISGHRSVSWYQQTPGQGLQFLFEYFSETQRNKGNFPGRFSGRQFSNSRSEMNVSTLELGDSALYLCASSRRQGRATNEKLFFGSGTQLSVL.

J is TRBJ2-7 and V is TRBV4-1, with TRBD1 matching over 10 bases. The DNA end is more similar to TRBJ2-5, so the J call may be wrong. The CDR3 extends over 15 amino acids. The germline V gene encodes CDR1 MGHRA and CDR2 YSYEKL. The CDR3 DNA follows: TGCGCCAGCAGCCAAGAGACAGGGGGCAAGGTGACCCAGTACTTC. It codes for CASSQETGGKVTQYF.

This clonotype was seen more than once but under ten times. This chain connects TRBV27 to TRBJ2-7, with a possible D match to TRBD2 (6 bases). The DNA end favors TRBJ2-5, so the J call may be wrong. Per the germline V gene, CDR1 is MNHEY and CDR2 is SMNVEV (reference sequence). This CDR3 comprises 15 residues. Written as DNA, the CDR3 is TGTGCCAGCAGTGGGGGAGGATTCCCCGGGGAGACCCAGTACTTC. It encodes CASSGGGFPGETQYF.

This rearrangement joins TRBV5-1 to TRBJ2-5; 7 bases fit TRBD2. This CDR3 is built from 14 residues. Trimming cost V 2 bases and J 2 bases; bases outside gene matches: 3. Germline-derived CDR1 and CDR2 are SGHRS and YFSETQ. The CDR3 nucleotides read TGCGCCAGCAGCTTACTAGCGATTCAAGAGACCCAGTACTTC. It yields the protein CASSLLAIQETQYF.

The table lists this clonotype with a few counts. This chain connects TRBV4-3 to TRBJ1-2, with unresolved D. This CDR3 is 16 amino acids long. V lost 3 bases, J lost 8 bases, and 22 bases lay in between. Germline V gives CDR1 LGHNA, CDR2 YSLEER. CDR3: CASSHSTSAGSLGYTF. The DNA of the CDR3 is TGCGCCAGCAGCCATTCCACCAGCGCAGGCTCCTTAGGCTACACCTTC.

This CDR3 is CASSAEGGAGKETQYF. CDR3 in DNA: TGTGCCAGCAGTGCAGAAGGGGGAGCGGGGAAAGAGACCCAGTACTTC. J is TRBJ2-7 and V is TRBV6-1; D is perhaps TRBD2 (7 bases). TRBJ2-5 explains the end of the DNA better; the J call may be wrong. This CDR3 contains 16 residues. Per the germline V gene, CDR1 is MNHNS and CDR2 is SASEGT.

The CDR3 DNA sequence: TGTGCCAGCAGCCCCCCTAGCGGGGGGGCCGGGGAGCTGTTTTTT. Protein sequence: CASSPPSGGAGELFF. This rearrangement joins TRBV7-3 to TRBJ2-2, with 12 bases matching TRBD2. Germline CDR1 is SGHTA and CDR2 is FQGTGA. The CDR3 runs to 15 residues. V lost 5 bases to trimming and J lost 6 bases; unmatched junction nucleotides: 4.

The J gene is TRBJ2-3, the V gene TRBV11-2; 13 bases line up with TRBD2. V gave up 5 bases and J gave up 0 bases; unmatched junction bases: 17. The germline V gene has CDR1 SGHAT and CDR2 FQNNGV. There are 21 residues in the CDR3. CDR3 DNA: TGTGCCAGCAGCACACCCGGGACTAGCGGGACCCGAGCTCCTAGCACAGATACGCAGTATTTT. Protein: CASSTPGTSGTRAPSTDTQYF.

This clonotype appeared a few times. This sequence joins TRBV28 and TRBJ1-6, with 7 bases lining up with TRBD1. V lost 6 bases and J lost 2; bases outside the gene matches: 7. This CDR3 has 16 amino acids. Germline lookup yields CDR1 MDHEN and CDR2 SYDVKM. The CDR3 loop reads CASRQGLGPYNSPLHF. The CDR3 DNA is TGTGCCAGCAGACAGGGGCTGGGGCCCTATAATTCACCCCTCCACTTT.

This clonotype was seen at least ten times. J is TRBJ2-1 and V is TRBV29-1, with unresolved D. The germline CDR1 and CDR2 sequences are SQVTM and ANQGSEA. V shed 3 bases and J shed 0 bases, with 12 bases lying between them. The CDR3 sequence is 15 residues long. The CDR3 reads CSVEVPPGSYNEQFF. The DNA for the CDR3 is TGCAGCGTTGAGGTCCCACCTGGCTCCTACAATGAGCAGTTCTTC.

Points on this clonotype: One junction end does not reproduce the germline sequence, and a read error may be involved. V gene TRBV24-1 combines with J gene TRBJ2-2; perhaps TRBD1 as D (6 bases). Germline values: CDR1 KGHDR, CDR2 SFDVKD. The CDR3 has 16 residues. The CDR3 sequence: CATSDSTGKNTGERFF. The CDR3 nucleotides read TGTGCCACCAGTGATTCTACAGGGAAGAACACCGGTGAGCGGTTTTTT.

This clonotype was recorded many times. The V gene is TRBV20-1, the J gene TRBJ2-1; D perhaps matches TRBD2 (6 bases). V lost 2 bases to trimming and J lost 3 bases, with 14 bases between them. The germline CDR1 and CDR2 sequences are DFQATT and SNEGSKA (reference sequence). CDR3 length: 15 residues. DNA of the CDR3: TGCAGTGCTAGACAACCCGGGACTCGCTACAATGAGCAGTTCTTC. Translation: CSARQPGTRYNEQFF.

In its sample, this clonotype was seen a few times. The chain employs TRBV7-6 and TRBJ2-2; the D gene is possibly TRBD2 (6 bases). The CDR3 loop spans 16 amino acids. Trimming cost V 1 base and J 3 bases, with 12 bases left between them. Germline V CDR1 and CDR2: SGHVS, FNYEAQ. The CDR3 loop is CASSLVVRDYTGELFF. The CDR3 DNA sequence: TGTGCCAGCAGCTTAGTAGTCAGGGACTACACCGGGGAGCTGTTTTTT.

This clonotype was seen only a few times. The chain links TRBV5-1 to TRBJ1-2, with D perhaps matching TRBD1 (5 bases). Trimming stripped 4 bases from V and 0 bases from J, with 19 bases between. CDR3 length equals 17 residues. Germline values: CDR1 SGHRS, CDR2 YFSETQ. The CDR3 coding sequence is TGCGCCAGCAGCCGACTCGACAGCTCCTTTGCTAACTATGGCTACACCTTC. Protein: CASSRLDSSFANYGYTF.

This clonotype has just one count. The gene calls are TRBV5-5 and TRBJ1-5, with D uncertain. Germline V gives CDR1 SGHKS, CDR2 YYEKEE (reference sequence). The CDR3 contains 15 residues. V was pared by 0 bases and J by 11 bases, with 18 bases between. CDR3 loop: CASSLVGHGQIAQHF. The DNA of the CDR3 is TGTGCCAGCAGCTTGGTAGGGCATGGCCAGATAGCCCAGCATTTT.

This chain uses TRBV2 with TRBJ1-4; 9 bases align to TRBD1. Germline V gives CDR1 SNHLY, CDR2 FYNNEI. With 3 bases clipped from V and 5 bases from J, the junction kept 1 base outside the gene matches. CDR3 length equals 14 residues. The CDR3 region is CASSDDRGNEKLFF. The CDR3 nucleotides are TGTGCCAGCAGTGACGACAGGGGGAATGAAAAACTGTTTTTT.

The J gene is TRBJ2-7, the V gene TRBV7-9; 10 bases are a match to TRBD1. The germline V gene encodes CDR1 SEHNR and CDR2 FQNEAQ (reference sequence). The junction had 12 bases not matched to a gene; V was cut back by 7 bases and J by 6 bases. The CDR3 extends over 15 amino acids. CDR3 sequence reads: CASNTAGTGASEQYF. The CDR3 nucleotides read TGTGCCAGCAACACAGCCGGGACAGGGGCTAGCGAGCAGTACTTC.

The V call is TRBV7-9, the J call TRBJ2-1, with 8 bases matching TRBD2. Germline V gene sequence: CDR1 SEHNR, CDR2 FQNEAQ (reference sequence). Germline trimming cut 8 bases from V and 8 bases from J; bases unmatched to any gene: 5. CDR3 size: 12 residues. CDR3 loop: CASAGGRDEQFF. In DNA form, the CDR3 reads TGTGCCAGCGCGGGGGGCCGAGATGAGCAGTTCTTC.

This clonotype appeared a single time. The chain has TRBV20-1 and TRBJ2-5; TRBD2 aligns across 10 bases. Germline loops: CDR1 DFQATT, CDR2 SNEGSKA (reference sequence). V was pared by 5 bases and J by 5 bases, with 11 bases of the junction left unmatched. The length of the CDR3 is 15 residues. CDR3 sequence: CSAPPSGSAEETQYF. The CDR3 coding sequence is TGCAGTGCTCCTCCTAGCGGGAGTGCGGAGGAGACCCAGTACTTC.

This clonotype has a handful of counts. The chain recombines TRBV3-1 with TRBJ2-7; 9 bases match TRBD1. The germline V gene has CDR1 LGHDT and CDR2 YNNKEL (reference sequence). V was pared by 3 bases and J by 5 bases, with 8 bases of the junction left unmatched. This CDR3 spans 15 amino acids. In DNA, the CDR3 is TGTGCCAGCAGCCACTACCGGGACAGGGACGACGAGCAGTACTTC. It specifies CASSHYRDRDDEQYF.

In this sample, this clonotype turned up a few times. The chain is built from TRBV3-1 and TRBJ2-1, with TRBD2 identical over 9 bases. Germline CDR1 is LGHDT and CDR2 is YNNKEL (reference sequence). The CDR3 consists of 14 residues. Losses at the gene ends were 8 bases for V and 5 bases for J; bases not matched to a gene: 7. CDR3: CASQVSSGDNEQFF. Written as DNA, the CDR3 is TGTGCCAGCCAAGTTTCTAGCGGGGACAATGAGCAGTTCTTC.

The rearrangement links TRBV4-3 to TRBJ2-2; D not resolved. Germline loops: CDR1 LGHNA, CDR2 YSLEER. The CDR3 has 14 residues. V was trimmed by 0 bases and J by 5 bases, leaving 7 bases between them. The CDR3 DNA is TGCGCCAGCAGCCAAGAAGACCAGACCGGGGAGCTGTTTTTT. Translating it yields CASSQEDQTGELFF.

This chain joins TRBV7-9 and TRBJ2-3, with D possibly being TRBD1 (5 bases). This CDR3 comprises 12 residues. Trimming cost V 6 bases and J 4 bases, with 8 bases left between them. Germline V gene data show CDR1 as SEHNR and CDR2 as FQNEAQ (reference sequence). The CDR3 nucleotides read TGTGCCAGCAGGCAGGGCTCAGATACGCAGTATTTT. Translation gives CASRQGSDTQYF.

This clonotype was seen many times. J is TRBJ2-7 and V is TRBV3-1, with D hard to call. The CDR3 is made up of 14 amino acids. The germline V and J ends were trimmed by 4 bases and 3 bases, with 13 bases remaining between them. Germline V gene data show CDR1 as LGHDT and CDR2 as YNNKEL (reference sequence). CDR3 DNA: TGTGCCAGCAGCCCCGGTGGCAGCATCTACGAGCAGTACTTC. Translated, it gives CASSPGGSIYEQYF.

This clonotype was counted only a few times. The chain employs TRBV5-1 and TRBJ2-5, with 14 positions matching TRBD2. Trimming removed 3 bases from V and 4 bases from J; junction bases left unmatched: 14. The CDR3 covers 19 residues. Looked up from germline, CDR1 is SGHRS and CDR2 is YFSETQ. The CDR3 sequence: CASSSTPGTSGSSRETQYF. The CDR3 bases are TGCGCCAGCAGCTCGACCCCCGGGACTAGCGGGAGTTCGCGAGAGACCCAGTACTTC.